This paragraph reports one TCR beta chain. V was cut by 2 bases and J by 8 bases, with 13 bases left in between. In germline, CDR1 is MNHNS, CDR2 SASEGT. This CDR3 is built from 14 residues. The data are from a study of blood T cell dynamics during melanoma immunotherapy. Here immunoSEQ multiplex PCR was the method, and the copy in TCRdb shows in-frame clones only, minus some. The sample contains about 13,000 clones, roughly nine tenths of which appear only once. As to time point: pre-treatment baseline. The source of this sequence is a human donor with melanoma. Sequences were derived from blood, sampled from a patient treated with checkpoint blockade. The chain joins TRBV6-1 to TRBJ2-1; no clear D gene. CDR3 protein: CASSEWYESDEQFF. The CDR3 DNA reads TGTGCCAGCAGTGAATGGTATGAGTCGGATGAGCAGTTCTTC.